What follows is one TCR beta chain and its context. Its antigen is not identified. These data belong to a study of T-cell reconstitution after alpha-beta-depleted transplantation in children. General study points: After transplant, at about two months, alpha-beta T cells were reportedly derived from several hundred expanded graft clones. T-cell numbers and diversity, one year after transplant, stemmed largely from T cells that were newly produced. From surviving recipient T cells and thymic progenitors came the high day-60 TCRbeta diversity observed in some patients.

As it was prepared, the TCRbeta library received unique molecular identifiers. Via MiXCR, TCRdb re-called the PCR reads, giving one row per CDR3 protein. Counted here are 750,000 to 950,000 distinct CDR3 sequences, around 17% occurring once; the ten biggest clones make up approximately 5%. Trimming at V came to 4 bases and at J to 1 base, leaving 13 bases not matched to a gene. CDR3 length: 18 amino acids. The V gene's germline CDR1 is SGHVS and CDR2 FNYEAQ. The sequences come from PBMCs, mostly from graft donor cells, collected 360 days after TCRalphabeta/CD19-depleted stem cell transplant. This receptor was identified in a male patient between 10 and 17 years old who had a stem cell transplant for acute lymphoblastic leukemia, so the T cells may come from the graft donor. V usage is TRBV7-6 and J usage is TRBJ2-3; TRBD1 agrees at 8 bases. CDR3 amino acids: CASSSPYRTGLGTDTQYF. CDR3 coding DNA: TGTGCCAGCAGCTCCCCCTACAGGACAGGGTTGGGCACAGATACGCAGTATTTT.